In this sample, the clone carrying this TCR beta chain turned up once. What it binds is not known. The sample originates from a study of a mutant IDH1 vaccine in newly diagnosed glioma. Study at large: Vaccines were begun 4-6 weeks after radiotherapy alone, or with temozolomide cycles. Radiotherapy, temozolomide, or both had been given previously, and both were given to most.

Some clones are missing from TCRdb's copy, which holds only in-frame ones; the method was immunoSEQ multiplex PCR. The sample lists roughly 70,000 clones, roughly 84% occurring once. Time point given: week 11, during vaccination. Doses of 300 ug of mutant IDH1 20-mer peptide were given with topical imiquimod. New WHO grade 3 or 4 IDH1-mutant, ATRX-lost astrocytomas were present in all donors. V was shortened by 3 bases and J by 0 bases, with 11 bases between the two germline ends. The CDR3 runs 15 residues. Germline assignment: CDR1 SGHVS and CDR2 FQNEAQ. V usage is TRBV7-8 and J usage is TRBJ1-1; D not certain. Sequenced here: PBMCs, sampled from a glioma patient whose treatment included an IDH1 peptide vaccine. The TCR originated in a woman in her 50s with glioma. The CDR3 here is CASSFQVLMNTEAFF. CDR3 coding DNA: TGTGCCAGCAGCTTTCAGGTGCTAATGAACACTGAAGCTTTCTTT. The complete variable domain, with remaining parts taken from reference TRBV7-8 and TRBJ1-1, reads GAGVSQSPRYKVAKRGQDVALRCDPISGHVSLFWYQQALGQGPEFLTYFQNEAQLDKSGLPSDRFFAERPEGSVSTLKIQRTQQEDSAVYLCASSFQVLMNTEAFFGQGTRLTVV.